These T cell receptor beta chains were read from a single sample in a study of hypomethylating agent response in myelodysplastic syndrome. The protocol was immunoSEQ multiplex PCR, while the TCRdb copy is restricted to in-frame clones and leaves out a portion. The repertoire includes almost 4,500 clones, 80% to 85% of them detected once, and around 19% sits in the top ten. The sample here was bone marrow, taken before or after starting hypomethylating agent treatment for myelodysplastic syndrome (not recorded which). All receptors come from a human donor with myelodysplastic syndrome. Each CDR3 is given with its conserved first and last residue. D genes are given only for firm matches. Part of the rows lack a size; the others show once, few, many or a class for expanded clones.

size: NA; D: TRBD1; V: TRBV5-1; J: TRBJ2-5; DNA: TGCGCCAGCAGCTCCCCGGGACAGGGGGCTTCAATGGGGTTTATAGAGACCCAGTACTTC; CDR3: CASSSPGQGASMGFIETQYF
size: NA; D: NA; V: TRBV7-7; J: TRBJ2-5; DNA: TGTGCCAGCAGCTTAGCGGACATTAGGGCCGAGACCCAGTACTTC; CDR3: CASSLADIRAETQYF
size: once; D: TRBD1; V: TRBV5-6; J: TRBJ2-3; DNA: TGTGCCAGCAGCTACGACAGGGGGCTTGGTACTAGCACAGATACGCAGTATTTT; CDR3: CASSYDRGLGTSTDTQYF
size: NA; D: TRBD1; V: TRBV2; J: TRBJ1-4; DNA: TGTGCCAGCAGTGGGACAGGGGGGACGGAAAAACTGTTTTTT; CDR3: CASSGTGGTEKLFF
size: NA; D: TRBD2; V: TRBV25-1; J: TRBJ2-5; DNA: TGTGCCAGCAGTCCCCGACTAGCGGGAGGGGTGGAGACCCAGTACTTC; CDR3: CASSPRLAGGVETQYF
size: NA; D: TRBD2; V: TRBV9; J: TRBJ2-1; DNA: TGTGCCAGCAGCGCGACTAGCGGGGTTTACAATGAGCAGTTCTTC; CDR3: CASSATSGVYNEQFF
size: NA; D: NA; V: TRBV4-3; J: TRBJ1-2; DNA: TGCGCCAGCAGCCAAGATATGGGGGTCTCATATGGCTACACCTTC; CDR3: CASSQDMGVSYGYTF
size: NA; D: NA; V: TRBV27; J: TRBJ2-3; DNA: TGTGCCAGCATCATAATAGCGCTTGACACAGATACGCAGTATTTT; CDR3: CASIIIALDTDTQYF
size: NA; D: NA; V: TRBV27; J: TRBJ2-5; DNA: TGTGCCAGCAGGACCCCGGGGCTGGGAGAGACCCAGTACTTC; CDR3: CASRTPGLGETQYF
size: NA; D: TRBD1; V: TRBV9; J: TRBJ2-7; DNA: TGTGCCAGCAGCCCGCGGGACAGGAGCTCCTACGAGCAGTACTTC; CDR3: CASSPRDRSSYEQYF
size: NA; D: TRBD2; V: TRBV6-4; J: TRBJ2-6; DNA: TGTGCCAGCAGTGTGGGGACTAGCGGCTCTGGGGCCAACGTCCTGACTTTC; CDR3: CASSVGTSGSGANVLTF
size: NA; D: NA; V: TRBV7-2; J: TRBJ2-5; DNA: TGTGCCAGCAGCTCCGACCCCAGCTCTGCCCAGTACTTC; CDR3: CASSSDPSSAQYF
size: once; D: TRBD1; V: TRBV19; J: TRBJ1-2; DNA: TGTGCCAGTAGACCGGGACAGGGGGCCTACTATGGCTACACCTTC; CDR3: CASRPGQGAYYGYTF
size: once; D: NA; V: TRBV19; J: TRBJ2-7; DNA: TGTGCCAGTAGTCCCCGGGACCTCTTAGACTACGAGCAGTACTTC; CDR3: CASSPRDLLDYEQYF
size: few; D: NA; V: TRBV6-5; J: TRBJ1-2; DNA: TGTGCCAGCAGTGGGTCCAGCTATGGCTACACCTTC; CDR3: CASSGSSYGYTF
size: few; D: TRBD1; V: TRBV28; J: TRBJ1-5; DNA: TGTGCCAGCAGTGACAGACAGGGGTTGCGTCTCCAGCATTTT; CDR3: CASSDRQGLRLQHF
size: few; D: NA; V: TRBV6-6; J: TRBJ1-5; DNA: TGTGCCAGCAGTTGGGGGGACAATCAGCCCCAGCATTTT; CDR3: CASSWGDNQPQHF